This TCR beta chain was identified in a study of CXCR3-negative and CXCR3-positive naive CD8 T cells. Overall study: Total TRB output reached some 130 million reads, about 1.5 +/- 0.3 million per library.

The TRB cDNA libraries were prepared by 5' RACE with UMI labels. TCRdb reprocessed the 5' RACE reads, keeping one entry per CDR3 protein, no DNA. The sample has about 80,000 distinct CDR3 sequences. In the case of this clonotype: Its antigen is undetermined.

Study observations and caveats: Comparably high diversity marked both naive subsets, whereas memory CD8+ cells had much lower diversity. Hydrophobicity was higher for TRB CDR3s found in CXCR3-positive naive cells than in CXCR3-negative naive cells.

The clonotype comes from a human donor in good health. Some clones in this sample may be carry-over from other donors' samples. Sequencing was carried out using naive CXCR3- CD8+ T cells from blood. Regarding subset: CD45RO-CCR7+CD27+CD95- naive CD8+ T cells lacking CXCR3 (TNR3-).

The CDR3 region is CASSSTKQAGDYDEQYF. The V and J genes are TRBV7-9 and TRBJ2-7; TCRdb reports TRBD2, a call that lacks DNA to check it against. The CDR3 is 17 amino acids. CDR1 and CDR2 (germline): SEHNR, FQNEAQ (reference sequence).